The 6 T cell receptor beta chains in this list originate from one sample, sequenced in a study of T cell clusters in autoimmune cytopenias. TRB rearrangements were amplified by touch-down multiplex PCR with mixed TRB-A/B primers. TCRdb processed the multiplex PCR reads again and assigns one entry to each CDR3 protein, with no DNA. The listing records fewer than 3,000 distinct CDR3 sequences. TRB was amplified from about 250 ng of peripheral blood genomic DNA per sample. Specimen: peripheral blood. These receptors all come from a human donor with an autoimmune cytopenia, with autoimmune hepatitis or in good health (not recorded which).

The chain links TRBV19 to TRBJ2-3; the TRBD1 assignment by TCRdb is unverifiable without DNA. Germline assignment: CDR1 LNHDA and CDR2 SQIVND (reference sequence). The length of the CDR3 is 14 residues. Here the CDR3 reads CASSLGATPDTQYF. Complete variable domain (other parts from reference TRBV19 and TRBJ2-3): DGGITQSPKYLFRKEGQNVTLSCEQNLNHDAMYWYRQDPGQGLRLIYYSQIVNDFQKGDIAEGYSVSREKKESFPLTVTSAQKNPTAFYLCASSLGATPDTQYFGPGTRLTVL.

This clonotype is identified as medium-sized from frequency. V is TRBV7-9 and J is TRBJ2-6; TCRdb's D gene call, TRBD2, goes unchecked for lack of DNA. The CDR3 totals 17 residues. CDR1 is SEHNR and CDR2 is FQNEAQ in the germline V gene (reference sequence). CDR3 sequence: CASSYQGLFPGANVLTF.

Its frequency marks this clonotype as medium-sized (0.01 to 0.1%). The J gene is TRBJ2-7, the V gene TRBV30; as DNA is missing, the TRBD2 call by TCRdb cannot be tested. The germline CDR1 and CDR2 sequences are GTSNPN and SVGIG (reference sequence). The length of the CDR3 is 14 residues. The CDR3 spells CAWSVFGEGYEQYF.

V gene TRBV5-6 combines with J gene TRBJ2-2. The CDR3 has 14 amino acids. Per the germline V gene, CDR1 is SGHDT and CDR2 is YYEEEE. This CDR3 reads CASSSLGNTGELFF.

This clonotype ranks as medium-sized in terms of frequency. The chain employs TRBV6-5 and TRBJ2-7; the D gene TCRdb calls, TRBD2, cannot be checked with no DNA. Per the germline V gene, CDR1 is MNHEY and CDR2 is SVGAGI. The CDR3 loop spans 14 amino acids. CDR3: CASSYSGLAYEQYF.

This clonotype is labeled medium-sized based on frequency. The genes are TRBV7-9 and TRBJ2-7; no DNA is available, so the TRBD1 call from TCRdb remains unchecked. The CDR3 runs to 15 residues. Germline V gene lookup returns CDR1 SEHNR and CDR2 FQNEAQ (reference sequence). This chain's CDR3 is CASSYGQGRGYEQYF.